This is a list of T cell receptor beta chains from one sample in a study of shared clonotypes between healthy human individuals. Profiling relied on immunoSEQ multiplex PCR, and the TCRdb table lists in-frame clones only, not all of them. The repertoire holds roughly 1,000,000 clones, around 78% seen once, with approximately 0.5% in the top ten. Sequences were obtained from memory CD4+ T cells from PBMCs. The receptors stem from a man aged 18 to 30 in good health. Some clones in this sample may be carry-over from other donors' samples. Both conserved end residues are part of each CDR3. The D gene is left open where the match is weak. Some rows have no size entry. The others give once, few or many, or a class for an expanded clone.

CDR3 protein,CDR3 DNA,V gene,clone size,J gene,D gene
CASRGVGQETQYF,TGTGCCAGCAGGGGGGTTGGCCAAGAGACCCAGTACTTC,TRBV4-2,few,TRBJ2-5,-
CASSGGPAKNIQYF,TGTGCCAGCAGCGGGGGACCGGCCAAAAACATTCAGTACTTC,TRBV7-2,few,TRBJ2-4,-
CASSLDGRRSGNTIYF,TGTGCCAGCAGCTTAGACGGTCGGAGGTCTGGAAACACCATATATTTT,TRBV11-2,many,TRBJ1-3,-
CASIPLDRGTEAFF,TGTGCCAGCATCCCCTTGGACAGGGGAACTGAAGCTTTCTTT,TRBV27,-,TRBJ1-1,TRBD1
CASSQPIPGQGSSGNTIYF,TGTGCCAGCAGCCAACCGATACCGGGACAGGGGAGCTCTGGAAACACCATATATTTT,TRBV4-2,-,TRBJ1-3,TRBD1
CASSGAGGPDTQYF,TGTGCCAGCAGCGGCGCAGGGGGCCCAGATACGCAGTATTTT,TRBV9,-,TRBJ2-3,TRBD1
CASSVRGTGAVETQYF,TGTGCCAGCAGCGTCAGGGGGACAGGGGCAGTAGAGACCCAGTACTTC,TRBV7-6,once,TRBJ2-5,TRBD1
CASSTRKGTGGWPGELFF,TGTGCCAGCAGCACTCGCAAGGGGACAGGGGGTTGGCCCGGGGAGCTGTTTTTT,TRBV28,-,TRBJ2-2,TRBD1
CASSWTSDLQETQYF,TGTGCCAGCAGTTGGACTAGCGACCTCCAAGAGACCCAGTACTTC,TRBV28,-,TRBJ2-5,TRBD2
CASSQRDRGTETQYF,TGTGCCAGCAGCCAGCGCGACAGGGGGACGGAGACCCAGTACTTC,TRBV27,few,TRBJ2-5,TRBD1
CASSPPGALNTGELFF,TGCGCCAGCAGCCCTCCGGGGGCCTTAAACACCGGGGAGCTGTTTTTT,TRBV5-1,once,TRBJ2-2,-
CASSVEPTGGTEAFF,TGTGCCAGCAGCGTAGAGCCTACAGGGGGCACTGAAGCTTTCTTT,TRBV9,-,TRBJ1-1,TRBD1
CASSHRDYEAFF,TGCGCCAGCAGCCACCGGGATTATGAAGCTTTCTTT,TRBV4-1,few,TRBJ1-1,-
CASSLQARDYGYTF,TGTGCCAGCAGCCTACAAGCGAGGGACTATGGCTACACCTTC,TRBV5-4,-,TRBJ1-2,-
CASSLLPGLAGTDTQYF,TGTGCCAGCAGCCTCCTCCCGGGACTAGCGGGCACAGATACGCAGTATTTT,TRBV7-9,-,TRBJ2-3,TRBD2
CASSPNSDSRNEQFF,TGCGCCAGCAGCCCTAATTCGGACAGCCGCAATGAGCAGTTCTTC,TRBV5-1,-,TRBJ2-1,-
CSVIQGGTYEQYF,TGCAGCGTCATACAGGGGGGGACCTACGAGCAGTACTTC,TRBV29-1,-,TRBJ2-7,-
CASSLASLTDTQYF,TGTGCCAGCAGCTTAGCGAGCCTCACAGATACGCAGTATTTT,TRBV7-2,once,TRBJ2-3,-
CAWSVRAGGYSPLHF,TGTGCCTGGAGTGTACGTGCCGGGGGTTATTCACCCCTCCACTTT,TRBV30,-,TRBJ1-6,-
CASLPYGAGDGYGYTF,TGTGCCAGCCTTCCCTACGGGGCCGGGGACGGCTATGGCTACACCTTC,TRBV27,-,TRBJ1-2,-
CASSVAPTQGVGAYEQYF,TGTGCCAGCAGCGTAGCGCCCACTCAGGGAGTCGGGGCCTACGAGCAGTACTTC,TRBV9,-,TRBJ2-7,-
CASSYGDGDLGYTF,TGTGCCAGCAGTTACGGGGACGGGGATTTAGGCTACACCTTC,TRBV6-6,-,TRBJ1-2,-
CASSLALAGASYEQYF,TGCGCCAGCAGCTTGGCCCTAGCGGGTGCATCCTACGAGCAGTACTTC,TRBV5-1,-,TRBJ2-7,TRBD2
CATSREAGAGYGYTF,TGTGCCACCAGCAGGGAGGCGGGGGCTGGGTATGGCTACACCTTC,TRBV15,-,TRBJ1-2,-
CASRSARLAEARGTQYF,TGTGCCAGTCGATCTGCCCGACTAGCGGAGGCACGGGGTACGCAGTATTTT,TRBV19,once,TRBJ2-3,TRBD2
CASSIPGTGSYTF,TGTGCCAGTAGTATCCCCGGGACTGGCAGCTACACCTTC,TRBV19,-,TRBJ1-2,-
CASSLGQAVWGDEQFF,TGTGCCAGCAGCTTAGGACAGGCGGTCTGGGGCGATGAGCAGTTCTTC,TRBV7-9,-,TRBJ2-1,-
CASSERGQVYGYTF,TGTGCCAGCAGTGAACGGGGACAGGTCTATGGCTACACCTTC,TRBV2,-,TRBJ1-2,TRBD1
CAGSPKSQKETQYF,TGTGCCGGCAGCCCTAAATCACAGAAAGAGACCCAGTACTTC,TRBV30,-,TRBJ2-5,-
CASSRQGAVNTEAFF,TGTGCCAGCAGCCGACAGGGGGCGGTGAACACTGAAGCTTTCTTT,TRBV5-4,-,TRBJ1-1,TRBD1
CASSLGGQGGSGETQYF,TGTGCCAGCAGCTTGGGGGGACAGGGGGGATCCGGAGAGACCCAGTACTTC,TRBV5-4,once,TRBJ2-5,TRBD1
CASSQGGYGTEAFF,TGTGCCAGCAGCCAAGGGGGTTATGGCACTGAAGCTTTCTTT,TRBV14,-,TRBJ1-1,-
CASSLTTSSEQYF,TGTGCCAGCAGCTTAACGACTAGCAGCGAGCAGTACTTC,TRBV7-7,-,TRBJ2-7,TRBD2
CASSLEASQNTGELFF,TGCGCCAGCAGCTTGGAGGCTAGCCAGAACACCGGGGAGCTGTTTTTT,TRBV5-1,-,TRBJ2-2,-
CASSSGTPRTEAFF,TGCGCCAGCAGCTCCGGGACCCCGAGGACTGAAGCTTTCTTT,TRBV5-1,-,TRBJ1-1,-
CASLGDSEAFF,TGTGCCAGCCTTGGGGACTCTGAAGCTTTCTTT,TRBV28,-,TRBJ1-1,-
CASSATRPGLAGNEQFF,TGTGCCAGCAGTGCCACAAGACCGGGACTAGCGGGAAATGAGCAGTTCTTC,TRBV28,-,TRBJ2-1,TRBD2